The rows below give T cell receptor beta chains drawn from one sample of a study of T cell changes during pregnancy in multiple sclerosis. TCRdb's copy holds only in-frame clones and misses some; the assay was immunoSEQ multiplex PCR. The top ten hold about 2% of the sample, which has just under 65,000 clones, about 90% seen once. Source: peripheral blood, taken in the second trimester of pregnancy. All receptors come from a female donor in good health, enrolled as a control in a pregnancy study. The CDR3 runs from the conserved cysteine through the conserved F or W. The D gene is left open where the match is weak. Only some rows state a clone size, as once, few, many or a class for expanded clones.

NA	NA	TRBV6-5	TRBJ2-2	CASGSLAGAGELFF	TGTGCAAGCGGTTCACTAGCAGGAGCCGGGGAGCTGTTTTTT
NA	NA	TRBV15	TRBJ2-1	CATSRDGEYNEQFF	TGTGCCACCAGCAGAGACGGGGAATACAATGAGCAGTTCTTC
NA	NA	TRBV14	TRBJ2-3	CASSPLESADTQYF	TGTGCCAGCAGCCCGCTAGAGTCCGCAGATACGCAGTATTTT
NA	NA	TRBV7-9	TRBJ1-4	CASSPLEKLFF	TGTGCCAGCAGCCCTCTTGAAAAACTGTTTTTT
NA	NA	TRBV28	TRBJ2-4	CASSIPRQDPSKNIQYF	TGTGCCAGCAGTATCCCACGACAGGACCCCTCCAAAAACATTCAGTACTTC
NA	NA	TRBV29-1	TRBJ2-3	CSVVRIGGTDTQYF	TGCAGCGTTGTTCGTATAGGGGGCACAGATACGCAGTATTTT
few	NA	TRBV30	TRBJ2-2	CAWSVGGRSGELFF	TGTGCCTGGAGTGTCGGGGGGCGATCCGGGGAGCTGTTTTTT
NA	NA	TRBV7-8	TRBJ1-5	CASSLAPKEQPQHF	TGTGCCAGCAGCTTAGCGCCTAAGGAGCAGCCCCAGCATTTT
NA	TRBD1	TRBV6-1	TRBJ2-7	CASRPRTGAIYEQYF	TGTGCCAGCAGACCGAGGACAGGGGCGATCTACGAGCAGTACTTC
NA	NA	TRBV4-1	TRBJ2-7	CASSQDPAAYEQYF	TGCGCCAGCAGCCAAGATCCGGCGGCCTACGAGCAGTACTTC
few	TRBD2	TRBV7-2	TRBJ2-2	CASSSGLAGALGELFF	TGTGCCAGCAGCTCGGGACTAGCGGGAGCACTCGGGGAGCTGTTTTTT
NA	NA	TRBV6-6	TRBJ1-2	CASSRLGESNYGYTF	TGTGCCAGCAGTAGACTCGGGGAGTCAAACTATGGCTACACCTTC
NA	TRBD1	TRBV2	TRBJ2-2	CASMGQAFTGELFF	TGTGCCAGCATGGGACAGGCCTTCACCGGGGAGCTGTTTTTT
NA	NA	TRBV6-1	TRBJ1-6	CASNQQWQGGSPLHF	TGTGCCAGCAACCAACAGTGGCAGGGCGGTTCACCCCTCCACTTT
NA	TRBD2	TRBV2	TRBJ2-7	CASRPGTSRSDEQYF	TGTGCCAGCAGACCGGGGACTAGTAGATCCGACGAGCAGTACTTC
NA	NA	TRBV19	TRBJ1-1	CASSAATGGMNTEAFF	TGTGCCAGTAGTGCCGCGACGGGAGGGATGAACACTGAAGCTTTCTTT
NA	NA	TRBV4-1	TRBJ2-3	CASSLTRGDTQYF	TGCGCCAGCAGCCTCACCAGAGGAGATACGCAGTATTTT
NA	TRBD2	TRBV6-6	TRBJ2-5	CAGGGGRETQYF	TGTGCCGGCGGGGGGGGAAGGGAGACCCAGTACTTC
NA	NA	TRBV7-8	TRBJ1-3	CASTGSYSGNTIYF	TGTGCCAGTACTGGGAGTTACTCTGGAAACACCATATATTTT
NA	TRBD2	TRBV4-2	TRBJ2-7	CASSQDLRASGVSYEQYF	TGTGCCAGCAGCCAAGATCTTAGGGCTAGCGGGGTGTCCTACGAGCAGTACTTC
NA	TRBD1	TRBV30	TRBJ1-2	CACPLEGAGYTF	TGTGCCTGCCCTCTGGAGGGGGCTGGCTACACCTTC
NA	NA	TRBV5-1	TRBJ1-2	CASSLGTTSGYTF	TGCGCCAGCAGCTTAGGGACTACGTCGGGCTACACCTTC
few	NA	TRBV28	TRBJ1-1	CASSFYPTTRTSKLQAFF	TGTGCCAGCAGTTTCTATCCCACCACTCGGACATCCAAACTGCAAGCTTTCTTT
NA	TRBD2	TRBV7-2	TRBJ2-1	CASSLGGLAGNEQFF	TGTGCCAGCAGCTTAGGGGGACTAGCGGGCAATGAGCAGTTCTTC
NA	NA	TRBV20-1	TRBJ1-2	CSAGRGYGYTF	TGCAGTGCTGGCAGGGGCTATGGCTACACCTTC
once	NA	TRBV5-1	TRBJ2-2	CASSFQSTDTGELFF	TGCGCCAGCAGCTTTCAAAGCACCGACACCGGGGAGCTGTTTTTT
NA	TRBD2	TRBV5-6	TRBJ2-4	CASSLVEAGKNIQYF	TGTGCCAGCAGCTTGGTGGAAGCGGGGAAAAACATTCAGTACTTC
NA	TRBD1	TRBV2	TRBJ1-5	CASSGTGFQPQHF	TGTGCCAGCAGTGGGACAGGGTTTCAGCCCCAGCATTTT
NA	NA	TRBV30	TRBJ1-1	CAWIPGGNTEAFF	TGTGCCTGGATTCCGGGAGGGAACACTGAAGCTTTCTTT
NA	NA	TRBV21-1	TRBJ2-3	CASSSGLGSTYDTSTDTQYF	TGTGCCAGCAGCAGTGGGCTGGGGAGTACTTACGATACTAGCACAGATACGCAGTATTTT
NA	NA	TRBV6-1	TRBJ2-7	CASIPNSLSYEQYF	TGTGCCAGCATTCCGAACAGTCTTAGCTACGAGCAGTACTTC
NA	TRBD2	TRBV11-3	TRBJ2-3	CASSLSLAGGTDTQYF	TGTGCCAGCAGCCTATCCCTAGCGGGGGGCACAGATACGCAGTATTTT
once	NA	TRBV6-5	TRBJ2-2	CASSYGGTETGELFF	TGTGCCAGCAGTTACGGAGGGACAGAAACTGGGGAGCTGTTTTTT
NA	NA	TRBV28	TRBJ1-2	CASSSQVSGYTF	TGTGCCAGCAGTTCACAGGTATCTGGCTACACCTTC
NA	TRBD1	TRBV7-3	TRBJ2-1	CASSLGTGVSYNEQFF	TGTGCCAGCAGCCTAGGGACAGGGGTTTCCTACAATGAGCAGTTCTTC
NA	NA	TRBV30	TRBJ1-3	CAWSRGSGNTIYF	TGTGCCTGGAGTCGGGGCTCTGGAAACACCATATATTTT
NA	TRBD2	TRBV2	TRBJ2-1	CASRPGLASEQFF	TGTGCCAGCAGACCGGGACTAGCAAGTGAGCAGTTCTTC
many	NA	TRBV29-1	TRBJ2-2	CSVGTGRNTGELFF	TGCAGCGTTGGAACCGGGAGGAACACCGGGGAGCTGTTTTTT
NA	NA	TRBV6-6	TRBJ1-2	CASSYPIGGNYGYTF	TGTGCCAGCAGTTACCCCATCGGGGGGAACTATGGCTACACCTTC
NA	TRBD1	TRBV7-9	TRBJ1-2	CASSSGTGAVYGYTF	TGTGCCAGCAGCTCAGGGACAGGGGCGGTCTATGGCTACACCTTC
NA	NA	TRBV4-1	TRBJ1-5	CASSQGDWGWEQPQHF	TGCGCCAGCAGCCAAGGGGATTGGGGATGGGAGCAGCCCCAGCATTTT
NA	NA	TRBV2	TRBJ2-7	CASSDGEQYF	TGTGCCAGCAGTGACGGCGAGCAGTACTTC
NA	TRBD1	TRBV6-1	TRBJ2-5	CASSPNWDSEETQYF	TGTGCCAGCAGTCCTAATTGGGACAGCGAAGAGACCCAGTACTTC
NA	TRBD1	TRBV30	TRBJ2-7	CAWSRTGGYEQYF	TGTGCCTGGAGCCGGACAGGGGGCTACGAGCAGTACTTC
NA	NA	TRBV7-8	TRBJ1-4	CASSLASATNEKLFF	TGTGCCAGCAGCTTAGCCAGTGCAACTAATGAAAAACTGTTTTTT
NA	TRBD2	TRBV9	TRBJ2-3	CASSTHSGRERDTQYF	TGTGCCAGCAGCACCCATAGCGGGAGGGAGAGAGATACGCAGTATTTT
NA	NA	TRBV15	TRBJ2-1	CATSRGVNNEQFF	TGTGCCACCAGCAGAGGAGTTAACAATGAGCAGTTCTTC
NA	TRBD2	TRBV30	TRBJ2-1	CAWSVLRGEVNEQFF	TGTGCCTGGAGTGTACTTCGGGGGGAGGTGAATGAGCAGTTCTTC
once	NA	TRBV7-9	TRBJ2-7	CASSGQSSSYEQYF	TGTGCCAGCAGCGGGCAATCATCCTCCTACGAGCAGTACTTC
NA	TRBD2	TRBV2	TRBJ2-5	CASQLAGPQETQYF	TGTGCCAGCCAACTAGCGGGACCCCAAGAGACCCAGTACTTC
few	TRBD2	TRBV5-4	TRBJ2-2	CASSSLGGRATGELFF	TGTGCCAGCAGCTCCCTGGGCGGGAGGGCCACCGGGGAGCTGTTTTTT
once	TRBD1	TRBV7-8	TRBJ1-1	CASSAKADRVGAEAFF	TGTGCCAGCAGCGCAAAAGCGGACAGGGTGGGGGCTGAAGCTTTCTTT
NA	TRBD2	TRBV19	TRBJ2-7	CASSASGRAYEQYF	TGTGCCAGTAGTGCTAGCGGGAGGGCCTACGAGCAGTACTTC
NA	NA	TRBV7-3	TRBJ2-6	CASSTQGRNVLTF	TGTGCCAGCAGCACGCAGGGAAGAAACGTCCTGACTTTC
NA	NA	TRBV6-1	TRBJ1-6	CASSEVEGGSLPLHF	TGTGCCAGCAGTGAAGTTGAGGGAGGGTCCCTACCCCTCCACTTT
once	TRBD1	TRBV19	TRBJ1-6	CASSTGGNNSPLHF	TGTGCCAGTAGCACAGGGGGCAATAATTCACCCCTCCACTTT
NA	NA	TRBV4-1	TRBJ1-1	CASRDREGAFF	TGCGCCAGCAGGGACAGAGAGGGGGCTTTCTTT
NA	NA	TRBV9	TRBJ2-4	CASSVDPVEGAKNIQYF	TGTGCCAGCAGCGTAGATCCGGTGGAGGGAGCCAAAAACATTCAGTACTTC
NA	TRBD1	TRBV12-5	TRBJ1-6	CASATGQGASPLHF	TGTGCTAGTGCCACGGGACAGGGAGCTTCACCCCTCCACTTT
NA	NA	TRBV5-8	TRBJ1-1	CASSLFRTEAFF	TGTGCCAGCAGCTTATTTCGGACTGAAGCTTTCTTT